This TCR beta chain was sequenced in a study of CD8+ T cells in alopecia areata. This clone showed up just a few times. V was pared by 5 bases and J by 5 bases, with 17 bases between. CDR1 MDHEN and CDR2 SYDVKM come from the germline V gene. The CDR3 runs to 15 residues. Extraction and reverse transcription of RNA yielded cDNA as the sequencing template. Profiling relied on immunoSEQ multiplex PCR, and the TCRdb table lists in-frame clones only, not all of them. The sample has 150,000 to 200,000 clones, around 54% seen once; the top ten hold about 4.4%. The chain carries TRBV28 and TRBJ2-3; no reliable D call. The sequencing input was CD4+ T cells sorted from blood. The TCR sequence derives from a human donor in good health. CDR3 sequence (DNA): TGTGCCAGCAGTCCCCGGACGCGGCGGAGAGATACGCAGTATTTT. Its protein product is CASSPRTRRRDTQYF.